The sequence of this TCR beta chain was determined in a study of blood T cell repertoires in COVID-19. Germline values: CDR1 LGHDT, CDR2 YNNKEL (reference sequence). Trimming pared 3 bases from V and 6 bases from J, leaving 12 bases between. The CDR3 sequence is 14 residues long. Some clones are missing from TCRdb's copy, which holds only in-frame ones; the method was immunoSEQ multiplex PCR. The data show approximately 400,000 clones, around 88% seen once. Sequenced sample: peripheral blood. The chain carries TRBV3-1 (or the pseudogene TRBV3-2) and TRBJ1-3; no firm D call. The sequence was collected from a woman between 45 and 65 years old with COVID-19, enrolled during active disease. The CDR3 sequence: CASSQVGGLNTIYF. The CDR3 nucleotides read TGTGCCAGCAGCCAGGTCGGAGGGCTAAACACCATATATTTT.